Listed here are 9 T cell receptor beta chains from one sample, sequenced in a study of shared clonotypes between healthy human individuals. Sequencing was performed with immunoSEQ multiplex PCR; in TCRdb, only in-frame clones are kept and a portion is missing. The sample consists of approximately 940,000 clones, around three quarters of them appearing once. Sequencing was carried out using memory CD4+ T cells sorted from blood. The subset: CD45RA-negative fraction. Receptor source: a man younger than 35 in good health.

V usage is TRBV5-1 and J usage is TRBJ2-7; maybe TRBD2 (5 bases). There are 15 residues in the CDR3. The germline V and J ends were trimmed by 0 bases and 3 bases, with 13 bases remaining between them. Germline lookup yields CDR1 SGHRS and CDR2 YFSETQ. CDR3 nucleotide sequence: TGCGCCAGCAGCTTGGGGCCGGCAGGAGGCTACGAGCAGTACTTC. Translating it yields CASSLGPAGGYEQYF. Filled out from reference TRBV5-1 and TRBJ2-7, the complete variable domain reads KAGVTQTPRYLIKTRGQQVTLSCSPISGHRSVSWYQQTPGQGLQFLFEYFSETQRNKGNFPGRFSGRQFSNSRSEMNVSTLELGDSALYLCASSLGPAGGYEQYFGPGTRLTVT.

The chain joins TRBV5-1 to TRBJ2-3; 16 nucleotides match TRBD2. This CDR3 comprises 16 residues. The V gene end was trimmed by 5 bases and the J gene end by 5 bases; junction bases not matched to a gene: 5. The germline gives CDR1 SGHRS, CDR2 YFSETQ. The CDR3 sequence is CASRLGLAGGRDTQYF. The CDR3 region has the DNA TGCGCCAGCAGACTGGGACTAGCGGGAGGGAGAGATACGCAGTATTTT.

The chain recombines TRBV2 with TRBJ2-1, with TRBD1 matching over 8 bases. This CDR3 comprises 13 residues. Germline lookup yields CDR1 SNHLY and CDR2 FYNNEI. V shed 8 bases, J shed 7 bases, and the junction held 7 bases outside the gene matches. The CDR3 loop reads CASLRDRLNEQFF. DNA of the CDR3: TGTGCCAGCCTCCGGGACAGGTTAAATGAGCAGTTCTTC.

This chain joins TRBV29-1 and TRBJ1-2; no firm D call. This CDR3 contains 11 residues. Trimming pared 6 bases from V and 4 bases from J, leaving 9 bases between. CDR1 and CDR2 (germline): SQVTM, ANQGSEA. The DNA for the CDR3 is TGCAGCGTCCCCCTGGGCTATGGCTACACCTTC. As protein: CSVPLGYGYTF.

This clone appeared a single time. The CDR3 protein is CASSPSAGQGYGYTF. CDR3 coding DNA: TGTGCCAGCTCACCTTCGGCAGGTCAGGGGTATGGCTACACCTTC. V is TRBV18 and J is TRBJ1-2; possible D gene TRBD1, 6 bases. The CDR3 is 15 amino acids. Per germline, CDR1 KGHSH and CDR2 LQKENI. V was cut by 3 bases and J by 5 bases, with 16 bases left in between.

The V gene is TRBV5-1, the J gene TRBJ2-7; possibly TRBD1 for D (5 bases). Per the germline V gene, CDR1 is SGHRS and CDR2 is YFSETQ. Trimming cost V 4 bases and J 7 bases, with 12 bases left between them. The CDR3 runs 12 residues. The CDR3 DNA reads as TGCGCCAGCAGCATCGGACACGCGGAGCAGTACTTC. Residues: CASSIGHAEQYF.

This clone was detected many times. This chain connects TRBV11-3 to TRBJ2-5, with D possibly TRBD1 on 5 matching bases. Germline values: CDR1 SGHNT, CDR2 YENEEA. Trimming stripped 0 bases from V and 2 bases from J, with 13 bases between. CDR3 size: 16 residues. The CDR3: CASSLDFWGRQETQYF. The CDR3 bases are TGTGCCAGCAGCTTAGATTTCTGGGGCAGACAAGAGACCCAGTACTTC.

The CDR3 nucleotides read TGTGCCAGCAGCTCCCTTGGACAGGGGAACACTGAAGCTTTCTTT. Amino acids: CASSSLGQGNTEAFF. The chain joins TRBV7-9 to TRBJ1-1; TRBD1 matches at 8 bases. The CDR3 has 15 amino acids. Germline lookup yields CDR1 SEHNR and CDR2 FQNEAQ (reference sequence). V was clipped by 4 bases and J by 1 base; unmatched bases: 5. The full variable domain, its missing parts supplied by reference TRBV7-9 and TRBJ1-1, is DTGVSQNPRHKITKRGQNVTFRCDPISEHNRLYWYRQTLGQGPEFLTYFQNEAQLEKSRLLSDRFSAERPKGSFSTLEIQRTEQGDSAMYLCASSSLGQGNTEAFFGQGTRLTVV.

The CDR3 sequence: CASSVSGGVSYEQYF. In DNA, the CDR3 is TGTGCCAGCAGTGTTAGCGGGGGGGTATCCTACGAGCAGTACTTC. This rearrangement joins TRBV2 to TRBJ2-7, with TRBD2 matching over 11 bases. CDR1 and CDR2 from the germline V gene are SNHLY and FYNNEI. CDR3 length: 15 residues. The ends lost 4 bases at V and 1 base at J; junction bases unmatched: 3. Complete variable domain (other parts from reference TRBV2 and TRBJ2-7): EPEVTQTPSHQVTQMGQEVILRCVPISNHLYFYWYRQILGQKVEFLVSFYNNEISEKSEIFDDQFSVERPDGSNFTLKIRSTKLEDSAMYFCASSVSGGVSYEQYFGPGTRLTVT.